A single sample is the source of the 20 T cell receptor beta chains below, sequenced in a study of blood T cell repertoires in COVID-19. The protocol was immunoSEQ multiplex PCR, while the TCRdb copy is restricted to in-frame clones and leaves out a portion. The sample lists just over 150,000 clones; over 85% were seen once. Sequencing was done on a sample of peripheral blood. These receptors all come from a woman aged 50 to 65 with acute or convalescent COVID-19.

The chain has TRBV28 and TRBJ1-1; D perhaps matches TRBD1 (6 bases). Trimming cost V 7 bases and J 1 base, with 10 bases left between them. This CDR3 is 13 amino acids long. Per the germline V gene, CDR1 is MDHEN and CDR2 is SYDVKM. The CDR3, as DNA: TGTGCCAGCAATAACAGGGAGAACACTGAAGCTTTCTTT. Translated: CASNNRENTEAFF.

The chain recombines TRBV18 with TRBJ2-1; tentatively, D is TRBD1 (5 bases). Germline loops: CDR1 KGHSH, CDR2 LQKENI. The CDR3 loop spans 15 amino acids. V was shortened by 5 bases and J by 3 bases, with 14 bases between the two germline ends. CDR3 in DNA: TGTGCCAGCTCATCTAGGGGTAATGACTACAATGAGCAGTTCTTC. Encoded protein: CASSSRGNDYNEQFF.

The rearrangement uses TRBV10-3 and TRBJ2-6; 7 positions agree with TRBD1. Germline-derived CDR1 and CDR2 are ENHRY and SYGVKD. The CDR3 totals 15 residues. Trimming at V came to 3 bases and at J to 4 bases, leaving 3 bases not matched to a gene. CDR3 region: CAISEQGTGANVLTF. The CDR3 DNA reads as TGTGCCATCAGTGAACAGGGGACCGGGGCCAACGTCCTGACTTTC.

The chain is built from TRBV5-4 and TRBJ2-1; D might be TRBD2 (5 bases). V lost 0 bases to trimming and J lost 8 bases, with 6 bases between them. The CDR3 sequence is 12 residues long. Germline V gene lookup returns CDR1 SGHNT and CDR2 YYREEE (reference sequence). As DNA, the CDR3 is TGTGCCAGCAGCTTGGTGAGGGATGAGCAGTTCTTC. Translating it yields CASSLVRDEQFF.

The rearrangement joins TRBV5-1 to TRBJ2-7; 9 bases map to TRBD1. The germline V gene encodes CDR1 SGHRS and CDR2 YFSETQ. Trimming cost V 4 bases and J 3 bases; bases outside gene matches: 14. The length of the CDR3 is 17 residues. The CDR3 DNA reads as TGCGCCAGCAGCCAACTCCCGGGACAGGGTGGTTTCTACGAGCAGTACTTC. It codes for CASSQLPGQGGFYEQYF.

V and J are TRBV10-3 and TRBJ1-5; D perhaps matches TRBD1 (5 bases). Germline lookup yields CDR1 ENHRY and CDR2 SYGVKD. This CDR3 has 14 residues. Trimming took off 6 bases at V and 0 bases at J, with 9 bases between the two ends. The CDR3 reads CAIRGEGSNQPQHF. The CDR3 bases are TGTGCCATCAGGGGGGAGGGTAGCAATCAGCCCCAGCATTTT.

V gene TRBV27 combines with J gene TRBJ2-3; 7 bases line up with TRBD1. The CDR3 consists of 13 residues. Germline assignment: CDR1 MNHEY and CDR2 SMNVEV (reference sequence). With V trimmed by 4 bases and J by 6 bases, 4 bases remained unmatched. CDR3 nucleotide sequence: TGTGCCAGCAGTTACCTCAGGGGGGATACGCAGTATTTT. Encoded protein: CASSYLRGDTQYF.

The genes are TRBV18 and TRBJ1-3; perhaps TRBD1 as D (5 bases). Germline V gene sequence: CDR1 KGHSH, CDR2 LQKENI. This CDR3 is built from 14 residues. V lost 4 bases, J lost 11 bases, and 18 bases lay in between. In DNA form, the CDR3 reads TGTGCCAGCTCACTGAGGACAAACGCTTTGGCCATATATTTT. Translation: CASSLRTNALAIYF.

The V call is TRBV9, the J call TRBJ1-1, with 9 bases matching TRBD1. The V gene end was trimmed by 2 bases and the J gene end by 4 bases; junction bases not matched to a gene: 6. Germline values: CDR1 SGDLS, CDR2 YYNGEE. The length of the CDR3 is 15 residues. In DNA form, the CDR3 reads TGTGCCAGCAGCGTCGCTGGACAGGGGATCACTGAAGCTTTCTTT. This gives the protein CASSVAGQGITEAFF.

Of note for this clone: At one end the junction does not follow the germline gene, possibly because of a read error. The gene calls are TRBV7-7 and TRBJ2-5; D unclear. The CDR3 consists of 15 residues. Germline-derived CDR1 and CDR2 are SSHAT and FNYEAQ (reference sequence). The CDR3, as DNA: TGTGCTAGCAGCGCCGGCGTTACCGGGCAAGAGACCCAGTACTTC. Encoded protein: CASSAGVTGQETQYF.

The genes are TRBV28 and TRBJ2-5, with 10 bases that match TRBD1. V gave up 3 bases and J gave up 5 bases; unmatched junction bases: 6. CDR3 length equals 15 residues. CDR1 is MDHEN, CDR2 SYDVKM, per germline. The CDR3 spells CASSLGDRGRETQYF. In DNA, the CDR3 is TGTGCCAGCAGTTTGGGGGACAGGGGTCGGGAGACCCAGTACTTC.

This chain joins TRBV7-6 and TRBJ1-1; D remains ambiguous. Between the trimmed V and J ends, which lost 5 bases and 4 bases, there was a span of 20 bases. CDR3 length equals 16 residues. CDR1 and CDR2 from the germline V gene are SGHVS and FNYEAQ. The CDR3 DNA reads as TGTGCCAGCAGCGGCCAGAGGGCCCCTTTGGCCACTGAAGCTTTCTTT. This translates into CASSGQRAPLATEAFF.

V is TRBV9 and J is TRBJ2-3, with 8 bases aligning to TRBD2. There are 15 residues in the CDR3. J was trimmed by 4 bases and V by 3 bases; bases with no gene match: 7. Germline V gives CDR1 SGDLS, CDR2 YYNGEE. CDR3 DNA sequence: TGTGCCAGCAGCGCCCGGGAGGGCCTTTCAGATACGCAGTATTTT. Amino acids: CASSAREGLSDTQYF.

The chain has TRBV7-8 and TRBJ2-2; 8 nucleotides agree with TRBD1. Germline CDR1 reads SGHVS; CDR2 reads FQNEAQ. The V segment lost 5 bases and the J segment 0 bases; nucleotides outside the gene matches: 11. This CDR3 spans 18 amino acids. The CDR3 protein is CASSTTGGTLANTGELFF. The CDR3 DNA follows: TGTGCCAGCAGCACCACAGGGGGAACCCTCGCGAACACCGGGGAGCTGTTTTTT.

The V call is TRBV29-1, the J call TRBJ1-2, with TRBD1 matching 7 bases. Germline values: CDR1 SQVTM, CDR2 ANQGSEA. Germline trimming cut 6 bases from V and 6 bases from J; bases unmatched to any gene: 22. There are 17 residues in the CDR3. The DNA for the CDR3 is TGCAGCGTACTGCCGAGTAATTTGGTAGGGGGCTACCATGGCTACACCTTC. Protein: CSVLPSNLVGGYHGYTF.

The rearrangement joins TRBV10-3 to TRBJ1-6; 10 bases match TRBD1. Germline lookup yields CDR1 ENHRY and CDR2 SYGVKD. The length of the CDR3 is 14 residues. V was clipped by 6 bases and J by 5 bases; unmatched bases: 1. Here the CDR3 reads CAIRGTGDNSPLHF. The CDR3 DNA sequence: TGTGCCATCAGGGGGACAGGGGATAATTCACCCCTCCACTTT.

V is TRBV6-6 and J is TRBJ2-3; D is undetermined. Looked up from germline, CDR1 is MNHNY and CDR2 is SVGAGI (reference sequence). The CDR3 is 13 residues long. Between the trimmed V and J ends, which lost 0 bases and 4 bases, there was a span of 5 bases. CDR3 in amino acids: CASSYSRPDTQYF. The CDR3 bases are TGTGCCAGCAGTTACTCGAGGCCAGATACGCAGTATTTT.

The chain employs TRBV4-1 and TRBJ1-2; the D is unclear. Between the trimmed V and J ends, which lost 0 bases and 7 bases, there was a span of 24 bases. The V gene's germline CDR1 is MGHRA and CDR2 YSYEKL. The CDR3 runs 18 residues. CDR3 residues: CASSQDSIEADSFIGYTF. CDR3 in DNA: TGCGCCAGCAGCCAAGACTCAATCGAGGCCGATAGTTTCATTGGCTACACCTTC.

The V gene is TRBV18, the J gene TRBJ1-1; 7 positions match TRBD1. V gave up 5 bases and J gave up 3 bases; unmatched junction bases: 9. The CDR3 extends over 15 amino acids. CDR1 and CDR2 from the germline V gene are KGHSH and LQKENI. The CDR3 sequence is CASSTQGQSDTEAFF. The CDR3 nucleotides are TGTGCCAGCTCAACACAGGGACAGAGTGACACTGAAGCTTTCTTT.

This chain joins TRBV9 and TRBJ2-1; 10 bases line up with TRBD1. The germline V gene encodes CDR1 SGDLS and CDR2 YYNGEE. This CDR3 is built from 15 residues. With 0 bases clipped from V and 8 bases from J, the junction kept 5 bases outside the gene matches. For the CDR3, the DNA is TGTGCCAGCAGCGTAGCGGGACAGGGGATTGATGAGCAGTTCTTC. It is translated as CASSVAGQGIDEQFF.